These T cell receptor beta chains were read from a single sample in a study of regulatory T cells in long-lasting Graves disease. TCRdb ran MiXCR on the multiplex PCR reads and lists one entry per CDR3 protein. The profile shows 250,000 to 300,000 distinct CDR3 sequences, 15% to 20% of them singletons. This sample was shared with a second study, whose subject was T cells in Graves' hyperthyroidism and ophthalmopathy.

Sequenced here: peripheral blood mononuclear cells (PBMCs), sampled at new diagnosis, from a patient treated with antithyroid drugs. The receptors were sampled from a young woman with Graves disease. Each CDR3 is given without its conserved first and last residue. Each record gives: CDR3 protein, V gene, J gene.

ASSLEGDGKLF	TRBV5-5	TRBJ1-4
ATSPGEVAGIKTQY	TRBV24-1	TRBJ2-5
ASRTISGQGMGQF	TRBV18	TRBJ2-1
AASDSGRAYYEQY	TRBV24-1	TRBJ2-7
AAQRTGEDTQY	TRBV7-9	TRBJ2-3
ASSSGTGVYEQY	TRBV5-1	TRBJ2-7
ASSRRQGSTEAF	TRBV2	TRBJ1-1
SARRGTTDTQY	TRBV20-1	TRBJ2-3
SGRVGNQPQH	TRBV20-1	TRBJ1-5
ASSGRSGGAGTEAF	TRBV10-2	TRBJ1-1
ASSETLAGGISYGQY	TRBV6-1	.
ASSLFDGSNYGYT	TRBV19	TRBJ1-2
ASSLLAGVYEQY	TRBV11-2	.
ASSPTDRNTEAF	TRBV5-1	TRBJ1-1
ASSLAVPQIFRTDTQY	TRBV5-6	TRBJ2-3
ASSFDRHGGNEQF	TRBV5-6	TRBJ2-1
ASSGQFGSPLH	TRBV2	TRBJ1-6
AISEEVHPNTEAF	TRBV10-3	TRBJ1-1
ASSTTWGRNTEAF	TRBV19	TRBJ1-1
ASSSSGGRYEQY	TRBV5-4	TRBJ2-7
ASSLAGSSGTTIY	TRBV7-9	TRBJ1-3
ASSWGGNYGYT	TRBV5-5	TRBJ1-2
ASSSGGGDSPLH	TRBV18	TRBJ1-6
ASSPDRAQETQY	TRBV6-1	TRBJ2-5
ASSLVGVSSGGVYEQY	TRBV7-2	TRBJ2-7
ASSQGGGWRNTIY	TRBV3-1	TRBJ1-3
ASSSGGDWDADTQY	TRBV19	TRBJ2-3
ASTLREGTEAF	TRBV6-2/TRBV6-3	TRBJ1-1
SARSGVSYGYT	TRBV20-1	TRBJ1-2
ASSQGTLNTGELF	TRBV3-1	TRBJ2-2
ASSDPGGNTQY	TRBV10-1	TRBJ2-3
ASSRDRGGTEAF	TRBV7-6	TRBJ1-1
ASSLYGTGSERVGYT	TRBV27	TRBJ1-2
ASSLGVAGAETQY	TRBV7-7	TRBJ2-5
ASSHRTSGGQETQY	TRBV11-3	TRBJ2-5
SARGGPQGELF	TRBV20-1	TRBJ2-2
ASSSGGPQH	TRBV11-2	TRBJ1-5
ASSAKDPRDRGRYGYT	TRBV7-9	TRBJ1-2
SVDFVRRPDTQY	TRBV29-1	TRBJ2-3
ASSSRTGADILNSPLH	TRBV4-1	TRBJ1-6
ATSSLGGARGYT	TRBV15	TRBJ1-2
SARPNYGANNEQF	TRBV20-1	TRBJ2-1
ASSSTSSSYEQY	TRBV28	TRBJ2-7
ASSCAGGWNQPQH	TRBV6-5	TRBJ1-5
ASRPGQGGRTGELF	TRBV2	TRBJ2-2
ASSFADGELF	TRBV5-4	TRBJ2-2
ASSWTGDGYT	TRBV12-3/TRBV12-4	TRBJ1-2
SARFSGGGETQY	TRBV20-1	TRBJ2-5
ASSLTGAYGYT	TRBV11-2	TRBJ1-2
ASSPSTGNTGELF	TRBV5-1	TRBJ2-2
SAREGGMAEAF	TRBV20-1	TRBJ1-1
SAHPGQGIGGLYGYT	TRBV20-1	TRBJ1-2
ASSVGDRGQWKQF	TRBV9	TRBJ2-1
ASSELQGAGYGYT	TRBV28	TRBJ1-2
ASSPRASAGELF	TRBV5-8	TRBJ2-2
SARPTLTSGGAGGSTDTQY	TRBV20-1	TRBJ2-3
ASSLSSETQY	TRBV7-6	TRBJ2-5